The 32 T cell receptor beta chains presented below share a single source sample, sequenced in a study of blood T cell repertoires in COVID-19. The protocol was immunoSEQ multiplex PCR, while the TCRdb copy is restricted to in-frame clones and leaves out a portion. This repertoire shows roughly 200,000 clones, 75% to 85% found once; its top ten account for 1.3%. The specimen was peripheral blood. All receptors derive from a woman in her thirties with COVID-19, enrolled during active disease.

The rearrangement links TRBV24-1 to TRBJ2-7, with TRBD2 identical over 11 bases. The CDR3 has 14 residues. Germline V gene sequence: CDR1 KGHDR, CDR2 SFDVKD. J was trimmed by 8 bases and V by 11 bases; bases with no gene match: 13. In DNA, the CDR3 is TGTGCCAACCGGTGTACTAGCGGGGGAGAAAAGCAGTACTTC. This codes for CANRCTSGGEKQYF.

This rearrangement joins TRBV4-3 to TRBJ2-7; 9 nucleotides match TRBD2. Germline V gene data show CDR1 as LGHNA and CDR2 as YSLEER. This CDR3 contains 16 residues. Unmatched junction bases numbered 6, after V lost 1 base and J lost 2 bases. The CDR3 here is CASSQGQRGATYEQYF. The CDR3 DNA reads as TGCGCCAGCAGCCAAGGACAGCGGGGGGCCACCTACGAGCAGTACTTC.

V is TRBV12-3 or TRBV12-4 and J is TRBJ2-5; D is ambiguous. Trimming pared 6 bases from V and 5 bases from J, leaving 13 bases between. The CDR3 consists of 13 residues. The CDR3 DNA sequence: TGTGCCAGCAGCTTGAGGCAGCCGGAGACCCAGTACTTC. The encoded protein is CASSLRQPETQYF.

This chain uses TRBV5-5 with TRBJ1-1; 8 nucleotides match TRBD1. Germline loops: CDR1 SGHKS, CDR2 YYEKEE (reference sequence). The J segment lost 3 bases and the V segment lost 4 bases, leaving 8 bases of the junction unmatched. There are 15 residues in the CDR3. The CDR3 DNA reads TGTGCCAGCAGCATCGAGACAGGGGTCGACACTGAAGCTTTCTTT. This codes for CASSIETGVDTEAFF.

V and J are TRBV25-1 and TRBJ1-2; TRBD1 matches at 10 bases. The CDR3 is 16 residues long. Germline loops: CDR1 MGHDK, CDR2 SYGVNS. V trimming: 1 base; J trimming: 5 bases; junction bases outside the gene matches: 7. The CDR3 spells CASSESSRQGAYGYTF. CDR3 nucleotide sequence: TGTGCCAGCAGTGAATCATCGAGACAGGGGGCGTATGGCTACACCTTC.

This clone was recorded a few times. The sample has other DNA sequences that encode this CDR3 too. CDR3 DNA: TGTGCCAGTAGGTTAGACAGGTCCTCTGGAAACACCATATATTTT. Translated: CASRLDRSSGNTIYF. V is TRBV19 and J is TRBJ1-3; TRBD1 is a possible D gene (6 bases). CDR3 size: 15 residues. Looked up from germline, CDR1 is LNHDA and CDR2 is SQIVND (reference sequence). Trimming stripped 6 bases from V and 0 bases from J, with 12 bases between.

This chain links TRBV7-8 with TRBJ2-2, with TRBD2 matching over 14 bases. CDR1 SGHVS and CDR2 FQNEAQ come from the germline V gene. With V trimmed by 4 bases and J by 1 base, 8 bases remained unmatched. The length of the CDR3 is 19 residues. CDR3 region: CASSSLGLAGGLNTGELFF. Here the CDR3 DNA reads TGTGCCAGCAGCTCTCTAGGACTAGCGGGGGGACTGAACACCGGGGAGCTGTTTTTT.

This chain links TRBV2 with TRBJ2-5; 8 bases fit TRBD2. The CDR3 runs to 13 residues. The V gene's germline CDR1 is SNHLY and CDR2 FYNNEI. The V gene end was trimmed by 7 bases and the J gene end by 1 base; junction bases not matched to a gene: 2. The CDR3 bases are TGTGCCAGCACAGGACTAGCCCAAGAGACCCAGTACTTC. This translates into CASTGLAQETQYF.

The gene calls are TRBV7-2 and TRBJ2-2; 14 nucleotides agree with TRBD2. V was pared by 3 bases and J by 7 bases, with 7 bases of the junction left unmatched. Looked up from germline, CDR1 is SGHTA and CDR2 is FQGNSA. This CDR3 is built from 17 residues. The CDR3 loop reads CASSLRTSGGRVGELFF. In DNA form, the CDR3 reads TGTGCCAGCAGCTTGAGGACTAGCGGGGGGCGGGTCGGGGAGCTGTTTTTT.

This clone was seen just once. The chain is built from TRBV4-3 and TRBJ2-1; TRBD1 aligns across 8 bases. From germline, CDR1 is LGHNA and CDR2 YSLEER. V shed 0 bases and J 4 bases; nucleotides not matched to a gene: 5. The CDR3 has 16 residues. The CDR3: CASSQDPGGAYNEQFF. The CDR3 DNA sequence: TGCGCCAGCAGCCAAGATCCAGGGGGCGCATACAATGAGCAGTTCTTC.

The CDR3 DNA sequence: TGTGCCAGCAGTTCCGGGACAGTCGAAAAACTGTTTTTT. Translated: CASSSGTVEKLFF. The rearrangement links TRBV6-2 or TRBV6-3 to TRBJ1-4; TRBD1 aligns across 7 bases. This CDR3 has 13 residues. Trimming took 4 bases from V and 8 from J; bases not matched to a gene: 4. Germline V gives CDR1 MNHEY, CDR2 SVGEGT.

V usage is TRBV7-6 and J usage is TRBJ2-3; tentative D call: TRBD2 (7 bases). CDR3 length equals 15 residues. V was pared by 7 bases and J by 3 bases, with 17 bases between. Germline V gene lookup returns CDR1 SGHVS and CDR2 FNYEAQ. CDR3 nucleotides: TGTGCCAGCACGGGGGGAACAGGGAGTACAGATACGCAGTATTTT. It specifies CASTGGTGSTDTQYF.

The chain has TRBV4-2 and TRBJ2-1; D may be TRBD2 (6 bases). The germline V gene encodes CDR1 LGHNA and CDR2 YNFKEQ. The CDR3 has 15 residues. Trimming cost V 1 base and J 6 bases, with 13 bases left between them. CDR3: CASSQGRGVVNEQFF. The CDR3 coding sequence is TGTGCCAGCAGCCAAGGGCGCGGGGTTGTCAATGAGCAGTTCTTC.

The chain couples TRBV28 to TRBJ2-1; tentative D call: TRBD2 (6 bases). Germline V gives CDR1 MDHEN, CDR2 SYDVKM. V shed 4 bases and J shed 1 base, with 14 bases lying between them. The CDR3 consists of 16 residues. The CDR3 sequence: CASSSPREESYNEQFF. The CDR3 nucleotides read TGTGCCAGCAGTTCCCCCAGGGAGGAATCCTACAATGAGCAGTTCTTC. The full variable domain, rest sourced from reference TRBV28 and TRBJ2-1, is DVKVTQSSRYLVKRTGEKVFLECVQDMDHENMFWYRQDPGLGLRLIYFSYDVKMKEKGDIPEGYSVSREKKERFSLILESASTNQTSMYLCASSSPREESYNEQFFGPGTRLTVL.

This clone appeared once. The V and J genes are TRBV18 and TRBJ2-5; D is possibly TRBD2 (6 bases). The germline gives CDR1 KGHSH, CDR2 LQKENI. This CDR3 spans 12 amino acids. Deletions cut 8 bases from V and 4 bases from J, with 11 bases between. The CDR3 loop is CASPGVGETQYF. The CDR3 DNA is TGTGCCAGCCCGGGGGTAGGAGAGACCCAGTACTTC. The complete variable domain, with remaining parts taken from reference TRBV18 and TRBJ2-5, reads NAGVMQNPRHLVRRRGQEARLRCSPMKGHSHVYWYRQLPEEGLKFMVYLQKENIIDESGMPKERFSAEFPKEGPSILRIQQVVRGDSAAYFCASPGVGETQYFGPGTRLLVL.

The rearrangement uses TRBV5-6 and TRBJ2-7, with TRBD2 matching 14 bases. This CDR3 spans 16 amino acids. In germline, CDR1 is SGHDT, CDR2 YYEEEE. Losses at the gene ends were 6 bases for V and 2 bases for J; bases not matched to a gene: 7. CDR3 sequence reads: CASIYGLAGGTYEQYF. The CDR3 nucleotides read TGTGCCAGCATATATGGACTAGCGGGGGGCACCTACGAGCAGTACTTC.

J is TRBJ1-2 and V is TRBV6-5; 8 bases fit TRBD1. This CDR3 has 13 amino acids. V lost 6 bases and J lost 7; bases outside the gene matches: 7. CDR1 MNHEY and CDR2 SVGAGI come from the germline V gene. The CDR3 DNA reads TGTGCCAGCAGGAGGACAGGGCTGTTTGGCTACACCTTC. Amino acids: CASRRTGLFGYTF.

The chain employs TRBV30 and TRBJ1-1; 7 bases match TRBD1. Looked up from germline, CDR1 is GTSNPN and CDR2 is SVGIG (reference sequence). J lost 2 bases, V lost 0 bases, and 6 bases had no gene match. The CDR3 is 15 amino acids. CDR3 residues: CAWSVVGGINTEAFF. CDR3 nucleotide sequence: TGTGCCTGGAGTGTGGTAGGGGGCATTAACACTGAAGCTTTCTTT.

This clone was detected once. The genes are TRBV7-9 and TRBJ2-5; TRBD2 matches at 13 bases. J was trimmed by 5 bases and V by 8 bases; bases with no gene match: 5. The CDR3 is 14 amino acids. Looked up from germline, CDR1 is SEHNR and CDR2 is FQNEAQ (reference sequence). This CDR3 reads CASGLTSGRETQYF. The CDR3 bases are TGTGCCAGCGGTTTGACTAGCGGGAGGGAGACCCAGTACTTC.

This CDR3 reads CASTTGVGNTIYF. The CDR3, as DNA: TGTGCCAGCACGACAGGGGTTGGAAACACCATATATTTT. This chain connects TRBV2 to TRBJ1-3, with 8 bases that match TRBD1. The J segment lost 3 bases and the V segment lost 7 bases, leaving 2 bases of the junction unmatched. Germline CDR1 is SNHLY and CDR2 is FYNNEI. The CDR3 has 13 residues.

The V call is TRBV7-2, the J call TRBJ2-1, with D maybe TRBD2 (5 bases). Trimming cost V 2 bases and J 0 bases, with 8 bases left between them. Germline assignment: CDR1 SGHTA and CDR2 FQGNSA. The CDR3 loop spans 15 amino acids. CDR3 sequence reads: CASSLMGSSYNEQFF. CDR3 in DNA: TGTGCCAGCAGCTTAATGGGGAGCTCCTACAATGAGCAGTTCTTC.

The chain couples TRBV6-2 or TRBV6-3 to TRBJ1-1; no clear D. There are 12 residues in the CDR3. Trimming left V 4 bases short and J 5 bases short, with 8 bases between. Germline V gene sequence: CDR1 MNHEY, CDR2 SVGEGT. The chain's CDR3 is CASSSGLTEAFF. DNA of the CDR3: TGTGCCAGCAGTTCAGGTCTGACTGAAGCTTTCTTT.

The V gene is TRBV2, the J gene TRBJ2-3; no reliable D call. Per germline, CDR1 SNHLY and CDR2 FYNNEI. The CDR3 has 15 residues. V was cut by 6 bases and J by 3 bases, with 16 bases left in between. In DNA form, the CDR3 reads TGTGCCAGCAGCGGAACCCTAGGTATTACAGATACGCAGTATTTT. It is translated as CASSGTLGITDTQYF.

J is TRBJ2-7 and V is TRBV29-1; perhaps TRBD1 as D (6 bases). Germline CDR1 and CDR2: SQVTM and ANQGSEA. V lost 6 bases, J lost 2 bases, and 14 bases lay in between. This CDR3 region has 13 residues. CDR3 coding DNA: TGCAGCGTGGGCAGGGGTTCGACCTACGAGCAGTACTTC. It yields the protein CSVGRGSTYEQYF.

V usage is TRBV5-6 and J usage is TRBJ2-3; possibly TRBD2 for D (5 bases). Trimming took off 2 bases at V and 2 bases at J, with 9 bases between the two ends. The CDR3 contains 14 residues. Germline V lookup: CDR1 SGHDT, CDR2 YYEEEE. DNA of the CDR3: TGTGCCAGCAGCTTTCGGGGTTTCACAGATACGCAGTATTTT. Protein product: CASSFRGFTDTQYF. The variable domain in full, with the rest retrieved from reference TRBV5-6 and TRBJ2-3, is DAGVTQSPTHLIKTRGQQVTLRCSPKSGHDTVSWYQQALGQGPQFIFQYYEEEERQRGNFPDRFSGHQFPNYSSELNVNALLLGDSALYLCASSFRGFTDTQYFGPGTRLTVL.

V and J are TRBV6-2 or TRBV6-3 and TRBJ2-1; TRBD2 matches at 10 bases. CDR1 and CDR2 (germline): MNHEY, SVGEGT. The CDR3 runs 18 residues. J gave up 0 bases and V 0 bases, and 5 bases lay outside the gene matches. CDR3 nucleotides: TGTGCCAGCAGTTACTCCGGGACTAGCGTCAGCTCCTACAATGAGCAGTTCTTC. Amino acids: CASSYSGTSVSSYNEQFF.

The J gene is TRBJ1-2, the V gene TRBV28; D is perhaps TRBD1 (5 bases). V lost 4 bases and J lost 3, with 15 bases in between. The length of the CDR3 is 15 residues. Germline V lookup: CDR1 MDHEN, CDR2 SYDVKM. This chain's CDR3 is CASSSLPGGHYGYTF. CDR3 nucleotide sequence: TGTGCCAGCAGTTCCCTCCCCGGGGGTCACTATGGCTACACCTTC.

In nucleotides, the CDR3 is TGTGCCAGCAGCTCCCGGCCGGCTAGCGGCCAGTACGAGCAGTACTTC. It specifies CASSSRPASGQYEQYF. The rearrangement links TRBV7-6 to TRBJ2-7; 7 bases agree with TRBD2. CDR3 length equals 16 residues. Germline V gene sequence: CDR1 SGHVS, CDR2 FNYEAQ. After removal of 4 bases from V and 4 bases from J, the junction contained 13 bases not matched to a gene.

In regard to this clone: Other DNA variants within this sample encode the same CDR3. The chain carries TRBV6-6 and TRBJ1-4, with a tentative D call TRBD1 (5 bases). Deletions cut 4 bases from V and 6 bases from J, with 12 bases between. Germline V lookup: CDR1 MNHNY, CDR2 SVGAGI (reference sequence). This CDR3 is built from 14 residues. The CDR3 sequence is CASSSSRVDEKLFF. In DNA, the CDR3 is TGTGCCAGCAGTTCGTCCAGGGTCGATGAAAAACTGTTTTTT.

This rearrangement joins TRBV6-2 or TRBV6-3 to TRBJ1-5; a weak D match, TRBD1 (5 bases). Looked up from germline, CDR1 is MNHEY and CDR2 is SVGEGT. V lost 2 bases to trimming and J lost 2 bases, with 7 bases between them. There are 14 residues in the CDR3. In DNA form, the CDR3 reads TGTGCCAGCAGTTACGTACAGGGCAATCAGCCCCAGCATTTT. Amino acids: CASSYVQGNQPQHF.

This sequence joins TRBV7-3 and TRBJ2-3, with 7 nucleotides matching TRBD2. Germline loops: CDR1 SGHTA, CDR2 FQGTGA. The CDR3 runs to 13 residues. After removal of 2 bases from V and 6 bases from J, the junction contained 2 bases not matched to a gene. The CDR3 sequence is CASSLLAADTQYF. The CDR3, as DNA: TGTGCCAGCAGCTTACTAGCGGCCGATACGCAGTATTTT.

The DNA for the CDR3 is TGTGCCACCAGCAGAGAGAACTCGCTCTCCTACGAGCAGTACTTC. Its protein product is CATSRENSLSYEQYF. The chain links TRBV15 to TRBJ2-7, with D unclear. The V and J ends lost 0 bases and 0 bases respectively, with 9 bases between them. There are 15 residues in the CDR3. From germline, CDR1 is LNHNV and CDR2 YYDKDF (reference sequence).